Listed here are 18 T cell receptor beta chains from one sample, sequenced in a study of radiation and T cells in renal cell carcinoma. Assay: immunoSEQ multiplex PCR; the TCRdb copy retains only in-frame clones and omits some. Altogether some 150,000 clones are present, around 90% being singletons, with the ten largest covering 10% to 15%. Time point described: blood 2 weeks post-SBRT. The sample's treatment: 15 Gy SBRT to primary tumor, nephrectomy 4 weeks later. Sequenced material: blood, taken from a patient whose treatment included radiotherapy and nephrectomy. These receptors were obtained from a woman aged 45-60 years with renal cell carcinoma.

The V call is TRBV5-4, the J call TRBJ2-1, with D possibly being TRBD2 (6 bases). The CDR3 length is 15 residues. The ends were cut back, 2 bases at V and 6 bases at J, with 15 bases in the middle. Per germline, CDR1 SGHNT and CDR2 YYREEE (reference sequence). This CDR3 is CASSLAGSMGNEQFF. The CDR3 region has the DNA TGTGCCAGCAGCTTAGCGGGCTCAATGGGCAATGAGCAGTTCTTC.

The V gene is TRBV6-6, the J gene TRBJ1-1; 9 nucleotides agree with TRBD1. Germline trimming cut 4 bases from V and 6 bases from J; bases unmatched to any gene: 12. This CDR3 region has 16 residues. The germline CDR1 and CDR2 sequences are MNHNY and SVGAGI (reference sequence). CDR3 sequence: CASSFPTGQGIPEAFF. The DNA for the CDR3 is TGTGCCAGCAGTTTCCCCACGGGACAGGGTATCCCTGAAGCTTTCTTT.

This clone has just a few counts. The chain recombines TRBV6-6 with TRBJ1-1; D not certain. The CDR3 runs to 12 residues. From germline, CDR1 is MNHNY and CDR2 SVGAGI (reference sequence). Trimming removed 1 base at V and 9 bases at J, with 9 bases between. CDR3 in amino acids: CASSYFEGKAFF. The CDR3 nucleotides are TGTGCCAGCAGTTACTTTGAGGGAAAAGCTTTCTTT.

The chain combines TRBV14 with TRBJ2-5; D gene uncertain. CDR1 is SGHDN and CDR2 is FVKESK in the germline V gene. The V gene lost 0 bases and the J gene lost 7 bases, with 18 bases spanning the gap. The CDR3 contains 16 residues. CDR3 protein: CASSQDYSGRPRTQYF. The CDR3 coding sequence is TGTGCCAGCAGCCAAGACTACTCAGGACGGCCTAGGACCCAGTACTTC.

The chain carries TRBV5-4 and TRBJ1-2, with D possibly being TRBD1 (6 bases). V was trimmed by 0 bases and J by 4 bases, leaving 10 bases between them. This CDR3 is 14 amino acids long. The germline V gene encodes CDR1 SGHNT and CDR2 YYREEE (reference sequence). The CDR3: CASSLGQATYGYTF. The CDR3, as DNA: TGTGCCAGCAGCTTGGGACAGGCAACCTATGGCTACACCTTC.

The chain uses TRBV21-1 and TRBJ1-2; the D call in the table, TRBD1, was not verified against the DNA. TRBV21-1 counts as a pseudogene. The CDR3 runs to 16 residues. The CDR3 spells CASSKASPRDRGGYTF. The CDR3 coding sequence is TGTGCCAGCAGCAAAGCATCACCCCGGGACAGGGGAGGCTACACCTTC.

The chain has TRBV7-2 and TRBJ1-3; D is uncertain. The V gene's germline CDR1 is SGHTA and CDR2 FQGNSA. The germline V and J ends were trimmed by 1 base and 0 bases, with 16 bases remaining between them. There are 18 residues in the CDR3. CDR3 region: CASSLGSWSILSGNTIYF. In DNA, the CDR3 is TGTGCCAGCAGCTTAGGGTCTTGGTCGATACTCTCTGGAAACACCATATATTTT.

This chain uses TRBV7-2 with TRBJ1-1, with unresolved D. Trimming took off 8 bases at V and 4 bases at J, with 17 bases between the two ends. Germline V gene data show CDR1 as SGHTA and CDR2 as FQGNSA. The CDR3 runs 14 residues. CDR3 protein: CASFQVTVSTEAFF. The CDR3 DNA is TGTGCCAGCTTCCAGGTTACGGTGAGCACTGAAGCTTTCTTT. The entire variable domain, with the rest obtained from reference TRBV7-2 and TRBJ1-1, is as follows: GAGVSQSPSNKVTEKGKDVELRCDPISGHTALYWYRQSLGQGLEFLIYFQGNSAPDKSGLPSDRFSAERTGGSVSTLTIQRTQQEDSAVYLCASFQVTVSTEAFFGQGTRLTVV.

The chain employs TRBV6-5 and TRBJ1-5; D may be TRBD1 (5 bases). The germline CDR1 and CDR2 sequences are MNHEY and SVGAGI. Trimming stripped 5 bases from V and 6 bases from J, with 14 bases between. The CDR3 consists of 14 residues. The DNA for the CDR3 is TGTGCCAGCAGTACCCGCAGGGTCCCTCAGCCCCAGCATTTT. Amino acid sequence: CASSTRRVPQPQHF.

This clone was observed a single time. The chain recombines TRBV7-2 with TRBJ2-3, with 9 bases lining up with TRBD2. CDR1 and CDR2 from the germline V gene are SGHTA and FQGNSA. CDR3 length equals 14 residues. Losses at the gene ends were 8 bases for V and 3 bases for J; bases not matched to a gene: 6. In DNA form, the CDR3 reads TGTGCCAGCCGGCCGGGACTAGCTACAGATACGCAGTATTTT. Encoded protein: CASRPGLATDTQYF.

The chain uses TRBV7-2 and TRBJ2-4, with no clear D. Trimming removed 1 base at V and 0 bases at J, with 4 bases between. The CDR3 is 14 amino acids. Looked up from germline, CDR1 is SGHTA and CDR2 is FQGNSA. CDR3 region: CASSLEVAKNIQYF. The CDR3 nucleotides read TGTGCCAGCAGCTTAGAGGTAGCCAAAAACATTCAGTACTTC.

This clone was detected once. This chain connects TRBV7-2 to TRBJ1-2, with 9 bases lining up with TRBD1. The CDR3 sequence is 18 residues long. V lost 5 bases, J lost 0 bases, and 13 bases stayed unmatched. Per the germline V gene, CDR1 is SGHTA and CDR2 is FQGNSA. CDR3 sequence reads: CASSIRAGTGLANYGYTF. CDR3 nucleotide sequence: TGTGCCAGCAGCATCCGCGCAGGGACAGGGCTGGCTAACTATGGCTACACCTTC.

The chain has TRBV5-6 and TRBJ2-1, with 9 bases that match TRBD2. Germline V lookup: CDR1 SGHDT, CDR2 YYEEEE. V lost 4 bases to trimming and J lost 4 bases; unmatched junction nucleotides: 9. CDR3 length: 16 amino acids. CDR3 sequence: CASSPLISGGYNEQFF. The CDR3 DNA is TGTGCCAGCAGCCCACTAATTAGCGGGGGATACAATGAGCAGTTCTTC.

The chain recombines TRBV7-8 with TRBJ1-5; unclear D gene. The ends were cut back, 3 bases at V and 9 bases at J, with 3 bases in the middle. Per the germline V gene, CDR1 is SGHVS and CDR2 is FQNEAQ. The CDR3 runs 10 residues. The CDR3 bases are TGTGCCAGCAGCTTCCCGCCCCAGCATTTT. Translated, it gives CASSFPPQHF.

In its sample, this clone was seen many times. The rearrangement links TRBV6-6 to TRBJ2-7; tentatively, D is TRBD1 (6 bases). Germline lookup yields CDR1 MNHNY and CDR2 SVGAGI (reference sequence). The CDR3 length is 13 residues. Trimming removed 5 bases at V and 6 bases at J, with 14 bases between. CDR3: CASSPQGSPEQYF. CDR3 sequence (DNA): TGTGCCAGCAGTCCACAGGGAAGTCCCGAGCAGTACTTC.

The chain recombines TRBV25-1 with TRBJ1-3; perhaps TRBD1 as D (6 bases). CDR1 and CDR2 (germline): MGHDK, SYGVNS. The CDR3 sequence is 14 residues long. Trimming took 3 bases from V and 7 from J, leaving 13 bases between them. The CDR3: CASSDHRDRNTIYF. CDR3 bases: TGTGCCAGCAGTGACCACAGGGATAGGAACACCATATATTTT.

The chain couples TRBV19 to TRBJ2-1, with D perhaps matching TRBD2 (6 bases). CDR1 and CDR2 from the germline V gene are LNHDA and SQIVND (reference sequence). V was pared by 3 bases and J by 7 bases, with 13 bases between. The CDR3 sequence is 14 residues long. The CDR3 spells CASSITMGRNEQFF. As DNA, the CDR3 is TGTGCCAGTAGTATTACAATGGGGAGGAATGAGCAGTTCTTC.

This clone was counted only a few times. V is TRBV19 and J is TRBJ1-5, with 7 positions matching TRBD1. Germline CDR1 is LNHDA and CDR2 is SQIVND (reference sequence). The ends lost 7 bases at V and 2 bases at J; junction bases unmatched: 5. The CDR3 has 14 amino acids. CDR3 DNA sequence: TGTGCCAGTACGGTAACAGGGGGCAATCAGCCCCAGCATTTT. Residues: CASTVTGGNQPQHF. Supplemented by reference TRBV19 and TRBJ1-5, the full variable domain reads DGGITQSPKYLFRKEGQNVTLSCEQNLNHDAMYWYRQDPGQGLRLIYYSQIVNDFQKGDIAEGYSVSREKKESFPLTVTSAQKNPTAFYLCASTVTGGNQPQHFGDGTRLSIL.